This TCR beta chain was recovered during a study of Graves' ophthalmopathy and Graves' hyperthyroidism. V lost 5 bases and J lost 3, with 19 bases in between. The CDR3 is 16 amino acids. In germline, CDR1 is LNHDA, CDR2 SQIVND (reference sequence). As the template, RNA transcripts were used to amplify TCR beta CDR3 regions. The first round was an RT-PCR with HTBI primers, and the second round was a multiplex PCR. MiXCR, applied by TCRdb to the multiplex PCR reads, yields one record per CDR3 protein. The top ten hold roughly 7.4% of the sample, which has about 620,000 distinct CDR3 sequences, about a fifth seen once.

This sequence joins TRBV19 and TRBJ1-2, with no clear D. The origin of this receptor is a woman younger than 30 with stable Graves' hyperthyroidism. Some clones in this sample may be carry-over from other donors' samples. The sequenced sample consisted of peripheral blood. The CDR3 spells CASSPNGREEDYGYTF. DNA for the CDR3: TGTGCCAGTAGTCCCAATGGCCGGGAAGAGGACTATGGCTACACCTTC.